These 2 T cell receptor beta chains originate from one sample sequenced in a study of T cells expressing NK-cell markers (dated by TCRdb to 2020 to 2022). Library prep was done by 5' RACE. Sequencing relied on an Illumina HiSeq 2000. One entry per CDR3 protein sequence results from the TCRdb reprocessing of the reads, with DNA left out. For this sample, the table gives about half a million distinct CDR3 sequences. The ten top clones hold more than 1.4% of the sample. Specimen: blood T cells: a sorted CD56 or NKG2C T cell subset, CD4+ or CD8+ T cells, or bulk PBMC T cells (not recorded which). The receptors derive from a woman aged 50 to 60 in good health. Donor details come from another sample of the same person, matched by shared clones.

The V call is TRBV11-2, the J call TRBJ1-6. The CDR3 totals 14 residues. CDR1 and CDR2 from the germline V gene are SGHAT and FQNNGV. The CDR3 here is CASSLTIERTPLHF.

The chain carries TRBV5-1 and TRBJ2-2; there is no DNA to check the TCRdb D call of TRBD2. The CDR3 length is 19 residues. CDR1 is SGHRS and CDR2 is YFSETQ in the germline V gene. CDR3 sequence: CASSSDWRLAGDRTGELFF.